The TCR beta chain described here comes from a study of CD8+ T cells in alopecia areata. Treatment given: oral pan-JAK inhibitor, 5-10 mg twice daily. This CDR3 is built from 13 residues. Per germline, CDR1 KGHSH and CDR2 LQKENI. Between the trimmed V and J ends, which lost 5 bases and 2 bases, there was a span of 9 bases. cDNA serving as the sequencing template came from extracted, reverse transcribed RNA. Generated by immunoSEQ multiplex PCR, the TCRdb table keeps only in-frame clones and is missing some. The table records around 200,000 clones, 60% to 70% of them present only once. The receptor was isolated from a human donor with alopecia areata. The specimen comprised CD4+ T cells sorted from blood, sampled at week 4, from a patient treated with tofacitinib. This sequence joins TRBV18 and TRBJ2-5; D remains ambiguous. CDR3 sequence reads: CASSMGNQETQYF. As DNA, the CDR3 is TGTGCCAGCTCAATGGGGAATCAAGAGACCCAGTACTTC.